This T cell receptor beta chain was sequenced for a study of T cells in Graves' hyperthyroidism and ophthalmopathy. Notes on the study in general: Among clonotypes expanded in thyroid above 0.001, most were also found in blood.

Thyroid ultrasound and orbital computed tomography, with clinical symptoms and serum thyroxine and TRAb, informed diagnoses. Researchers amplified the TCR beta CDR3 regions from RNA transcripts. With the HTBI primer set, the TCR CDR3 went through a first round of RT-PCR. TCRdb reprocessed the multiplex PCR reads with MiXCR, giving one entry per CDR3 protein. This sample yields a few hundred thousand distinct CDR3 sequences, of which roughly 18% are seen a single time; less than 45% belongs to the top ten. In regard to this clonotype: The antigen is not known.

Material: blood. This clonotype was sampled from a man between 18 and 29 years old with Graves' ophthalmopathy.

CDR3 sequence: CASSLYTGGQNEQFF. CDR3 in DNA: TGTGCCAGCAGCTTGTACACAGGGGGGCAAAATGAGCAGTTCTTC. The rearrangement joins TRBV5-8 to TRBJ2-1; 8 nucleotides match TRBD1. The CDR3 covers 15 residues. V shed 1 base, J shed 7 bases, and the junction held 7 bases outside the gene matches. Germline V gene data show CDR1 as SGHTS and CDR2 as YDEGEE.